The rows below give T cell receptor beta chains drawn from one sample of a study of T cell responses to AZD1222 COVID-19 vaccine. Using immunoSEQ multiplex PCR, the repertoire was profiled, and TCRdb retains in-frame clones only, with some absent. This table has roughly 150,000 clones, over 85% appearing once. This specimen was peripheral blood, taken on day 0 of AZD1222 vaccination. These receptors originate from an adult in good health. CDR3s include the opening cysteine and the closing phenylalanine or tryptophan. The D gene is left open where the match is weak. Clone size is stated in some rows and not others, as once, few, many or a class when expanded.

.,TRBJ1-2,TRBV15,.,TGTGCCACCAGCAGGGAAAAGTTTTTAAACTATGGCTACACCTTC,CATSREKFLNYGYTF
TRBD1,TRBJ1-1,TRBV28,once,TGTGCCAGCACGGACAGGGAGGCCCCGGCCCTCACTGAAGCTTTCTTT,CASTDREAPALTEAFF
TRBD1,TRBJ1-2,TRBV2,.,TGTGCCAGCGCCAGCATGGTCCCCCAAGGGGGCTCGGGCTACACCTTC,CASASMVPQGGSGYTF
TRBD2,TRBJ2-7,TRBV9,.,TGTGCCAGCAGCGTAGGCACTAGCGGGAGTTACTACGAGCAGTACTTC,CASSVGTSGSYYEQYF
.,TRBJ2-5,TRBV19,.,TGTGCCAGTAGTATAGCAGGGGAGATTTCCGAGACCCAGTACTTC,CASSIAGEISETQYF
.,TRBJ1-1,TRBV5-1,.,TGCGCCAGCAGCTTACAGTCGGCGGACACTGAAGCTTTCTTT,CASSLQSADTEAFF
TRBD1,TRBJ1-4,TRBV7-8,.,TGTGCCAGCAGCCGACAGGGGTCGTTGAGAATAACAACTAATGAAAAACTGTTTTTT,CASSRQGSLRITTNEKLFF
.,TRBJ2-3,TRBV30,.,TGTGCCTGGAGTGTACTCCAGGCGAGCACAGATACGCAGTATTTT,CAWSVLQASTDTQYF
.,TRBJ2-7,TRBV3-1/TRBV3-2,.,TGTGCCAGCAGCCAAATGGAACCCAGCTCCTACGAGCAGTACTTC,CASSQMEPSSYEQYF
.,TRBJ2-1,TRBV12-3/TRBV12-4,.,TGTGCCAGCAGCTCCTGGGGGAGTTATCAGCAGTTCTTC,CASSSWGSYQQFF
TRBD1,TRBJ1-3,TRBV5-8,.,TGTGCCAGCAGCATAGACAGGGCCTCTGGAAACACCATATATTTT,CASSIDRASGNTIYF
.,TRBJ2-3,TRBV21-1,.,TGTGCCAGCAGCAATCCAATATTTCCCGATACGCAGTATTTT,CASSNPIFPDTQYF
.,TRBJ2-2,TRBV27,.,TGTGCCAGCACCGTGGGGGGTCACGCCGGGGAGCTGTTTTTT,CASTVGGHAGELFF
TRBD1,TRBJ2-5,TRBV5-4,.,TGTGCCAGCAGCCGGGACAGTCAAGAGACCCAGTACTTC,CASSRDSQETQYF
.,TRBJ1-2,TRBV3-1/TRBV3-2,.,TGTGCCAGCAGCCAAGACCAGGGAGAAATCTATGGCTACACCTTC,CASSQDQGEIYGYTF
TRBD2,TRBJ2-1,TRBV7-9,once,TGTGCCAGCAGCTTAGGGCGGGAGGGCCCGAGGAATGAGCAGTTCTTC,CASSLGREGPRNEQFF
.,TRBJ1-2,TRBV5-5,.,TGTGCCAGCAGGAGGGAGGTGGGGAACTATGGCTACACCTTC,CASRREVGNYGYTF
.,TRBJ1-5,TRBV27,.,TGTGCCAGCAGTTTACTGGGCCGTCATCAGCCCCAGCATTTT,CASSLLGRHQPQHF